Here is one T cell receptor beta chain with its context. There is no known antigen for this receptor. No base quality information exists; no much larger clone differs at one position. The cohort was made up of 500 to 850 healthy bone marrow donors. All cohort members were sampled while nominally healthy, although unrecorded immune exposures were likely present. The donor was CMV seropositive and belonged to the group of around 300 seropositive cohort members. A peripheral blood sample was collected from each donor, and TCR beta sequencing was performed on peripheral blood mononuclear cells. Genomic DNA extraction from the blood cell samples was performed with the Qiagen DNeasy Blood Extraction Kit. The data originate from a study of cytomegalovirus exposure and HLA in healthy donors (dated by TCRdb to the late 2010s). Study-wide context: An earlier analysis of more than 550 of the donors reported 276 Gb of sequence data and around 110 million unique TCR beta sequences obtained from approximately 180 million T cells. An early release covering around 630 HLA-typed donors comprised 300 to 350 gigabases of sequencing data and about 90 million unique TCR sequences. Of the roughly 400 genotyped donors, about 80% fell in the genetic ancestry cluster associated with self-reported Caucasian donors. The study aimed to test whether signatures of past pathogen exposure could be identified by cataloging public T cell receptors. The study profiled the T cell repertoires of hundreds of subjects by immunosequencing and related them to cytomegalovirus serostatus. In addition to the first cohort of around 670 subjects, a separate validation cohort of 120 different subjects was used. The study combined high-throughput TCR immunosequencing, statistical association of individual TCRs with disease status, and machine learning to predict cytomegalovirus infection status. A later analysis re-analyzed previously published TCR beta repertoires from 666 donors and added high-resolution HLA genotyping to study TCR occurrence patterns. The later analysis used no new phenotypic data to find candidate immune exposures, relying instead on TCR beta sequences and their occurrence across donors. An earlier analysis of several hundred of the donors applied high-throughput TCR beta sequencing to assess whether each TCR beta V gene segment acted as functional or pseudogenic. Donor age, sex, ethnicity and CMV serostatus were compiled alongside the repertoire data. A later genetic analysis took genome-wide SNP genotypes for about 55% of the roughly 670 donors and used that subset as a discovery cohort. Every discovery cohort repertoire had been produced on one sequencing platform. HLA typing covered class I and class II loci at four-digit resolution. Typing coverage differed by locus: A, B, C, DRB1 and DQB1 were typed in about 629-640 donors, DQA1 in 522, DPA1 in 600 to 610, and DPB1 in roughly 470. Five DR-DQ haplotypes were handled as single units for association and clustering because linkage in the cohort was strong. On average, 235,054 unique TCR beta nucleotide sequences were sequenced per donor among more than 350 genotyped donors of the cohort, with approximately 18% of those sequences being non-productive.

Receptors were amplified or captured by the immunoSEQ multiplex PCR assay. For the multiplex PCR, a mixture combining 60 forward primers for TCR Vbeta segments and 13 reverse primers for TCR Jbeta segments was used. The CDR3 region of rearranged TCR beta genes was amplified from genomic DNA by a multiplex PCR assay. The amplified TCR beta libraries were sequenced on the Illumina HiSeq System as 87-base-pair reads. In the authors' own workflow: In a later analysis, tens of millions of unique TCR beta chains were counted across the approximately 640 repertoires, and around 10 million of these chains were shared by at least two donors. Raw reads were error-corrected and collapsed into unique sequences by a nearest-neighbor algorithm in which closely related sequences were merged to remove PCR and sequencing errors. To assign V, D and J gene segments, CDR3 sequences were aligned to IMGT reference sequences. For a sequence to be retained, a match of at least six nucleotides to both a V gene segment and a J gene segment was required. A rearrangement was called productive if the CDR3 had no stop codons and remained in frame with V and J, and every other rearrangement was called non-productive. CDR3 was defined by IMGT convention, running from the second conserved V-encoded cysteine to the conserved J-encoded phenylalanine. In an earlier analysis of roughly 580 of the donors, sequences lacking an unambiguous match to a single V gene segment were excluded. An earlier analysis of roughly 590 of the donors called V segments functional above 56.7% productive rearrangements and segregating when the between-donor standard deviation exceeded 5%. A statistical classification framework was built for diagnosing cytomegalovirus status from the catalog of TCR beta chain sequences. A later analysis assigned V and J genes by comparing TCR nucleotide sequences with IMGT/GENE-DB human TR gene sequences. The TCRdist pipeline was used in a later analysis to assign CDR3 sequences and most-parsimonious VDJ recombination scenarios. In a later analysis, every TCR beta chain was defined by the combination of its CDR3 amino acid sequence and its V-gene family, and reads without a unique V-gene family were dropped. In a later analysis, a few hundred highly shared, low-generation-probability nucleotide sequences were removed to address suspected cross-contamination and a sequencing artifact. In a later analysis, a clonal expansion index for each public chain was calculated from normalized within-repertoire ranks of inferred template counts. Generation probabilities in a later analysis came from a VDJ recombination model fitted to out-of-frame rearrangements, and those results were checked against IGoR. In a later analysis, hypergeometric tests were used to score TCR-TCR, TCR-HLA and TCR-CMV co-occurrence, with a repertoire-size bias correction applied to TCR pairs. False discovery rates were estimated in a later analysis by permuting HLA or CMV assignments 20 times. A later analysis grouped co-occurring TCRs with DBSCAN, adding TCRdist sequence similarity when clustering within HLA-allele-positive subsets. Repertoires with fewer than 30,000 or more than 120,000 public chains, plus five repertoires with anomalous nucleotide sharing, were excluded from co-occurrence clustering. TCRdb re-hosts the immuneACCESS table, in-frame sequences only. Its copies lack some clones; in the studies checked, an unresolved V gene accounts for under half of them, and the cause for the rest is not known. That table gives V, J and clone size, and the DNA gave D and trimming. The sample contains 150,000 or so clones, roughly 80% of them found a single time. The leading ten clones occupy less than 9.5% of the sample.

Overall results and qualifications from the work: Roughly uniform sequencing depth across donors was assumed in presence/absence analyses, although this assumption may not hold. According to a later genetic analysis, donors in an Asian-associated ancestry cluster had fewer N-insertions in productive TCRs than the approximately 630-donor mean. The earlier analysis of 450 to 700 of the donors excluded 15 to 20 rarely observed V segments, including chromosome 9 orphons, because counts were too low. Because HLA typing was unavailable for some donors at each locus, only the typed subset was used in association tests. In a later analysis, most CMV-associated TCR beta chains were found to appear HLA-restricted, with HLA associations seemingly driven largely by CMV exposure. According to a later analysis, TCR association rates differed among HLA loci, with DRB1 alleles showing the most associated TCRs and HLA-C alleles showing the fewest. Linkage disequilibrium might explain the correlated functional status among segregating V segments, but an unknown experimental factor could not be excluded. In an earlier analysis of 587 of the donors, most TCR beta V segments appeared in productive rearrangements about 87% or about 30% of the time, broadly matching IMGT annotations. In a later analysis, several top co-occurrence clusters were reported to appear linked to parvovirus B19, influenza, CMV and Epstein-Barr virus. A further reported finding was that TCR beta sequences accurately predicted the HLA-A and HLA-B alleles for most subjects in the first cohort. A total of 150 to 200 TCR beta chains were listed by the study as associated with cytomegalovirus. Immune exposure information for the cohort was limited to CMV serostatus. In vitro tests confirmed that three of the cytomegalovirus-associated TCR beta chains recognize cytomegalovirus antigens. A later analysis found that HLA-associated TCR beta chains were more clonally expanded and had lower generation probabilities than equally common non-associated chains. A cluster of highly shared sequence variants was judged likely to represent a technical artifact of the sequencing pipeline. This cohort had only TCR beta chains sequenced, and the lack of alpha or paired-chain data limited which features could be detected. When HLA alleles, especially DR and DQ, strongly co-occurred, TCR associations were difficult to assign to individual alleles. Most TCR sequences were seen in very few donors, while some public TCRs were found in many individuals. The 87-base-pair reads could not distinguish some IMGT-functional V segments, including TRBV6-2 and TRBV6-3, so those segments were excluded. The classifier was reported to diagnose cytomegalovirus status with high specificity and sensitivity in both the original and validation cohorts. Specific HLA alleles were associated with over 15,000 TCR beta sequences at a false discovery rate of 0.05 in a later analysis. V-gene and J-gene trimming of TCR beta chains was associated with a missense DCLRE1C variant in a later genetic analysis, and the association was replicated in an independent cohort. The authors suggested that the approach could potentially be extended to other disease states and immunological phenotypes.

At the junction V is shortened by 8 bases and J by 0 bases, with 17 bases in between. Its CDR3 holds 16 amino acids, cysteine through phenylalanine. The kept DNA is CDR3 alone, 48 bases in frame from the first base. The germline V gene (reference sequence) gives CDR1 as MNHEY and CDR2 as SMNVEV. Material: PBMCs. The chain joins TRBV27 to TRBJ1-5; possibly the D gene is TRBD1, per 6 matching bases. The receptor's source is a woman aged 35 to 49 in good health and CMV-seropositive. The nucleotide sequence reads as follows: TGTGCCAGCTCCGTAGGGGGAACCTATAGCAATCAGCCCCAGCATTTT. It is translated as CASSVGGTYSNQPQHF.